These T cell receptor beta chains were read from a single sample in a study of blood T cell repertoires in COVID-19. Only in-frame clones appear in the TCRdb table, and some are missing; sequencing was by immunoSEQ multiplex PCR. Of approximately 260,000 clones in the sample, just over 90% were seen once. The sample comprised PBMCs or T cells enriched from blood (not recorded which). Receptors were obtained from a woman in her late teens or twenties who had recovered from COVID-19. The CDR3 runs from the conserved cysteine through the conserved F or W. Each record gives: clone size, CDR3 length, V gene, J gene, D gene, CDR3 protein, CDR3 DNA. D genes are given only for firm matches. Clone sizes are given selectively: once, few, many, or a class where the clone is expanded.

abundance: NA
len: 16
v_gene: TRBV29-1
j_gene: TRBJ2-1
d_gene: TRBD2
CDR3aa: CSAERPLAGDYNEQFF
CDR3nt: TGCAGCGCCGAGAGGCCCCTAGCGGGAGACTACAATGAGCAGTTCTTC

abundance: NA
len: 16
v_gene: TRBV7-2
j_gene: TRBJ1-2
d_gene: TRBD1
CDR3aa: CASSTKGQGVGYGYTF
CDR3nt: TGTGCCAGCAGCACCAAGGGACAGGGGGTTGGCTATGGCTACACCTTC

abundance: NA
len: 15
v_gene: TRBV11-3
j_gene: TRBJ2-1
d_gene: TRBD2
CDR3aa: CASSLALAVNNEQFF
CDR3nt: TGTGCCAGCAGCTTAGCGCTAGCGGTTAACAATGAGCAGTTCTTC

abundance: NA
len: 14
v_gene: TRBV18
j_gene: TRBJ1-1
d_gene: TRBD1
CDR3aa: CASSPRTGDTEAFF
CDR3nt: TGTGCCAGCTCACCTAGGACAGGGGACACTGAAGCTTTCTTT

abundance: NA
len: 17
v_gene: TRBV3-1/TRBV3-2
j_gene: TRBJ2-7
d_gene: NA
CDR3aa: CASSQARGTHRSYEQYF
CDR3nt: TGTGCCAGCAGCCAAGCACGGGGGACCCACCGATCCTACGAGCAGTACTTC

abundance: NA
len: 16
v_gene: TRBV7-8
j_gene: TRBJ1-1
d_gene: TRBD1
CDR3aa: CASSPRTGGVNTEAFF
CDR3nt: TGTGCCAGCAGCCCCCGGACAGGGGGCGTAAACACTGAAGCTTTCTTT

abundance: NA
len: 13
v_gene: TRBV10-3
j_gene: TRBJ1-5
d_gene: NA
CDR3aa: CAIGGGTNQPQHF
CDR3nt: TGTGCCATAGGTGGGGGCACAAATCAGCCCCAGCATTTT

abundance: NA
len: 12
v_gene: TRBV7-2
j_gene: TRBJ2-1
d_gene: NA
CDR3aa: CASSRARGEQFF
CDR3nt: TGTGCCAGCAGCCGAGCACGGGGGGAGCAGTTCTTC

abundance: few
len: 13
v_gene: TRBV28
j_gene: TRBJ1-6
d_gene: TRBD1
CDR3aa: CASVLQGNSPLHF
CDR3nt: TGTGCCAGCGTGTTACAGGGGAATTCACCCCTCCACTTT

abundance: NA
len: 15
v_gene: TRBV6-2/TRBV6-3
j_gene: TRBJ2-3
d_gene: NA
CDR3aa: CASSTLGVRTDTQYF
CDR3nt: TGTGCCAGCAGTACCCTCGGGGTTCGTACAGATACGCAGTATTTT

abundance: once
len: 12
v_gene: TRBV7-2
j_gene: TRBJ1-2
d_gene: NA
CDR3aa: CASSFSSHGYTF
CDR3nt: TGTGCCAGCAGCTTTTCTTCTCATGGCTACACCTTC

abundance: once
len: 14
v_gene: TRBV10-3
j_gene: TRBJ1-6
d_gene: NA
CDR3aa: CAITPGALGSPLHF
CDR3nt: TGTGCCATCACCCCTGGGGCGCTGGGTTCACCCCTCCACTTT

abundance: NA
len: 14
v_gene: TRBV27
j_gene: TRBJ2-7
d_gene: TRBD2
CDR3aa: CASSPRLAGDEQYF
CDR3nt: TGTGCCAGCAGCCCACGACTAGCGGGAGACGAGCAGTACTTC

abundance: once
len: 14
v_gene: TRBV11-2
j_gene: TRBJ1-2
d_gene: NA
CDR3aa: CASSLDYFNYGYTF
CDR3nt: TGTGCCAGCAGCTTAGACTACTTTAACTATGGCTACACCTTC

abundance: NA
len: 15
v_gene: TRBV7-9
j_gene: TRBJ2-5
d_gene: TRBD1
CDR3aa: CASSSKRGRRETQYF
CDR3nt: TGTGCCAGCAGCTCCAAGAGGGGGCGTCGAGAGACCCAGTACTTC

abundance: NA
len: 16
v_gene: TRBV28
j_gene: TRBJ1-2
d_gene: TRBD1
CDR3aa: CASRNSGTGALYGYTF
CDR3nt: TGTGCCAGCAGGAACAGCGGGACAGGGGCTTTGTATGGCTACACCTTC

abundance: NA
len: 15
v_gene: TRBV21-1
j_gene: TRBJ2-7
d_gene: NA
CDR3aa: CASSKAKQATYEQYF
CDR3nt: TGTGCCAGCAGCAAAGCTAAGCAGGCCACCTACGAGCAGTACTTC

abundance: NA
len: 13
v_gene: TRBV24-1
j_gene: TRBJ2-5
d_gene: NA
CDR3aa: CATSVAGLETQYF
CDR3nt: TGTGCCACCAGTGTGGCAGGGTTGGAGACCCAGTACTTC

abundance: few
len: 15
v_gene: TRBV27
j_gene: TRBJ1-6
d_gene: NA
CDR3aa: CASSRTGTYNSPLHF
CDR3nt: TGTGCCAGCAGTCGAACCGGGACCTATAATTCACCCCTCCACTTT

abundance: NA
len: 15
v_gene: TRBV5-1
j_gene: TRBJ2-2
d_gene: NA
CDR3aa: CASSLGATNTGELFF
CDR3nt: TGCGCCAGCAGCTTGGGCGCGACGAACACCGGGGAGCTGTTTTTT

abundance: once
len: 14
v_gene: TRBV7-9
j_gene: TRBJ2-1
d_gene: TRBD1
CDR3aa: CASSSQQGDNEQFF
CDR3nt: TGTGCCAGCAGCTCACAACAGGGGGACAATGAGCAGTTCTTC

abundance: NA
len: 16
v_gene: TRBV27
j_gene: TRBJ1-6
d_gene: TRBD1
CDR3aa: CASSLSNRGVLSPLHF
CDR3nt: TGTGCCAGCAGTTTATCGAACAGGGGAGTTCTGTCACCCCTCCACTTT

abundance: NA
len: 14
v_gene: TRBV6-2/TRBV6-3
j_gene: TRBJ1-2
d_gene: NA
CDR3aa: CASSSPGLNYGYTF
CDR3nt: TGTGCCAGCAGTAGCCCGGGTCTAAACTATGGCTACACCTTC

abundance: few
len: 15
v_gene: TRBV27
j_gene: TRBJ2-7
d_gene: NA
CDR3aa: CASSLSGGAGGEQYF
CDR3nt: TGTGCCAGCAGTTTATCGGGGGGTGCCGGGGGAGAGCAGTACTTC

abundance: NA
len: 14
v_gene: TRBV2
j_gene: TRBJ2-3
d_gene: NA
CDR3aa: CASSGGVGTDTQYF
CDR3nt: TGTGCCAGCAGTGGGGGGGTGGGCACAGATACGCAGTATTTT

abundance: NA
len: 17
v_gene: TRBV28
j_gene: TRBJ2-2
d_gene: TRBD2
CDR3aa: CASSLGLAGGHTGELFF
CDR3nt: TGTGCCAGCAGCCTAGGACTAGCGGGAGGACACACCGGGGAGCTGTTTTTT

abundance: NA
len: 17
v_gene: TRBV19
j_gene: TRBJ1-1
d_gene: NA
CDR3aa: CASSILRGNDKNTEAFF
CDR3nt: TGTGCCAGTAGTATTCTTAGGGGTAACGACAAGAACACTGAAGCTTTCTTT

abundance: NA
len: 17
v_gene: TRBV5-4
j_gene: TRBJ1-2
d_gene: TRBD1
CDR3aa: CASSLMAVSKGAYGYTF
CDR3nt: TGTGCCAGCAGCTTGATGGCAGTCTCCAAGGGGGCCTATGGCTACACCTTC

abundance: NA
len: 15
v_gene: TRBV11-1
j_gene: TRBJ2-2
d_gene: NA
CDR3aa: CASSLAPGVTGELFF
CDR3nt: TGTGCCAGCAGCTTAGCGCCGGGAGTGACCGGGGAGCTGTTTTTT

abundance: NA
len: 18
v_gene: TRBV24-1
j_gene: TRBJ2-2
d_gene: TRBD2
CDR3aa: CATSALPSSREGTGELFF
CDR3nt: TGTGCCACCAGTGCCCTCCCTTCTAGCCGGGAGGGGACCGGGGAGCTGTTTTTT